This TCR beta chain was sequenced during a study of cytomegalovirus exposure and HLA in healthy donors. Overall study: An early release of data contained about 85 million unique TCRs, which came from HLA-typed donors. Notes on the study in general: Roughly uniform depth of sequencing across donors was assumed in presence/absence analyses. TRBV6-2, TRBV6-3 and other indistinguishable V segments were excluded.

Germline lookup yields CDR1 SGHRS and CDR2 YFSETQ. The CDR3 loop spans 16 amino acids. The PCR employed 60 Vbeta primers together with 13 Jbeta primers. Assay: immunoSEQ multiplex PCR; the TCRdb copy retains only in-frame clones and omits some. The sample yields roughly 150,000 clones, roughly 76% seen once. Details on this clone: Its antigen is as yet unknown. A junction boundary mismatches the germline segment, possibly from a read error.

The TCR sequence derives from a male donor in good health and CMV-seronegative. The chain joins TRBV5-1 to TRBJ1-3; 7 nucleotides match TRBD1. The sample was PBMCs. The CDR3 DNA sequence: TGCGCCAGCAGTTTGGTGACAGGGATCTCTGGAAACACCATATATTTT. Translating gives CASSLVTGISGNTIYF.